The 32 T cell receptor beta chains given below trace back to one sample, sequenced in a study of blood T cell repertoires in COVID-19. Clones were sequenced by immunoSEQ multiplex PCR, and TCRdb holds only the in-frame ones, with some missing. The profile covers 200,000 to 250,000 clones, with around 83% appearing a single time and approximately 6.5% taken by the ten largest. Sequencing used PBMCs or T cells enriched from blood (not recorded which). These receptors all stem from a woman aged 35 to 49 who had recovered from COVID-19.

The chain links TRBV5-1 to TRBJ2-6; TRBD1 aligns across 7 bases. J lost 2 bases, V lost 0 bases, and 5 bases had no gene match. The CDR3 sequence is 17 residues long. The germline gives CDR1 SGHRS, CDR2 YFSETQ. CDR3 protein: CASSLEGAPTGANVLTF. CDR3 nucleotide sequence: TGCGCCAGCAGCTTGGAGGGGGCACCAACTGGGGCCAACGTCCTGACTTTC. The full variable domain, with the rest looked up from reference TRBV5-1 and TRBJ2-6, is KAGVTQTPRYLIKTRGQQVTLSCSPISGHRSVSWYQQTPGQGLQFLFEYFSETQRNKGNFPGRFSGRQFSNSRSEMNVSTLELGDSALYLCASSLEGAPTGANVLTFGAGSRLTVL.

This chain connects TRBV5-6 to TRBJ2-1; D not certain. The germline V gene encodes CDR1 SGHDT and CDR2 YYEEEE. V was cut by 1 base and J by 6 bases, with 17 bases left in between. The length of the CDR3 is 16 residues. CDR3 coding DNA: TGTGCCAGCAGCTTGTTAAGGCAGCGAAGCCTCAATGAGCAGTTCTTC. Protein: CASSLLRQRSLNEQFF.

The chain uses TRBV19 and TRBJ1-5; D is possibly TRBD1 (6 bases). The length of the CDR3 is 15 residues. Germline V gene sequence: CDR1 LNHDA, CDR2 SQIVND (reference sequence). With 9 bases removed from V and 7 bases from J, the gap between germline ends came to 22 bases. CDR3 bases: TGTGCCAGCAAATCTACAGGGATCGTTCGACAGCCCCAGCATTTT. Amino acid sequence: CASKSTGIVRQPQHF.

In its sample, this clone was seen once. V usage is TRBV10-3 and J usage is TRBJ2-1; D might be TRBD1 (6 bases). Trimming left V 7 bases short and J 9 bases short, with 16 bases between. CDR3 size: 13 residues. Germline loops: CDR1 ENHRY, CDR2 SYGVKD. CDR3 sequence reads: CAITGARDTEQFF. The CDR3 DNA is TGTGCCATCACAGGGGCCAGGGATACTGAGCAGTTCTTC.

This clone turned up a few times. The rearrangement uses TRBV19 and TRBJ1-1, with TRBD1 matching 9 bases. CDR3 length: 16 amino acids. Germline trimming cut 3 bases from V and 4 bases from J; bases unmatched to any gene: 9. The germline CDR1 and CDR2 sequences are LNHDA and SQIVND (reference sequence). CDR3 sequence reads: CASSITGTGPGTEAFF. CDR3 bases: TGTGCCAGTAGTATTACCGGGACAGGGCCGGGCACTGAAGCTTTCTTT.

The chain recombines TRBV6-4 with TRBJ1-4, with 7 bases lining up with TRBD1. The CDR3 is made up of 15 amino acids. Losses at the gene ends were 11 bases for V and 3 bases for J; bases not matched to a gene: 12. Germline V gene data show CDR1 as MRHNA and CDR2 as SNTAGT. The CDR3 reads CAWRQGSSSNEKLFF. Written as DNA, the CDR3 is TGTGCCTGGCGACAGGGATCTAGTTCTAATGAAAAACTGTTTTTT.

The J gene is TRBJ2-2, the V gene TRBV27; D is possibly TRBD1 (6 bases). The V gene's germline CDR1 is MNHEY and CDR2 SMNVEV (reference sequence). The CDR3 runs to 14 residues. The V gene lost 3 bases and the J gene lost 8 bases, with 13 bases spanning the gap. The CDR3 spells CASSFPDSAGELFF. The CDR3 nucleotides are TGTGCCAGCAGTTTTCCGGACAGTGCTGGGGAGCTGTTTTTT.

This clone has just one count. The chain carries TRBV19 and TRBJ2-1; possible D gene TRBD2, 5 bases. Germline CDR1 and CDR2: LNHDA and SQIVND (reference sequence). CDR3 length: 17 amino acids. V was trimmed by 3 bases and J by 0 bases, leaving 15 bases between them. The CDR3 protein is CASSIVRTLGSYNEQFF. Here the CDR3 DNA reads TGTGCCAGTAGTATTGTCAGGACTTTAGGCTCCTACAATGAGCAGTTCTTC. Filled out from reference TRBV19 and TRBJ2-1, the complete variable domain reads DGGITQSPKYLFRKEGQNVTLSCEQNLNHDAMYWYRQDPGQGLRLIYYSQIVNDFQKGDIAEGYSVSREKKESFPLTVTSAQKNPTAFYLCASSIVRTLGSYNEQFFGPGTRLTVL.

V usage is TRBV6-9 and J usage is TRBJ2-1, with D unclear. V shed 3 bases and J shed 3 bases, with 12 bases lying between them. From germline, CDR1 is MNHGY and CDR2 SVAAGI. The CDR3 runs to 15 residues. The CDR3 loop is CASSYRGSVYNEQFF. CDR3 coding DNA: TGTGCCAGCAGTTACCGAGGCAGTGTCTACAATGAGCAGTTCTTC.

V gene TRBV7-8 combines with J gene TRBJ1-1; 7 bases match TRBD1. The CDR3 is 13 residues long. V was pared by 5 bases and J by 4 bases, with 4 bases of the junction left unmatched. Germline CDR1 SGHVS, CDR2 FQNEAQ. CDR3 in amino acids: CASSLQGLTEAFF. In DNA form, the CDR3 reads TGTGCCAGCAGCCTACAGGGGCTCACTGAAGCTTTCTTT. Variable domain in full (rest from reference TRBV7-8 and TRBJ1-1): GAGVSQSPRYKVAKRGQDVALRCDPISGHVSLFWYQQALGQGPEFLTYFQNEAQLDKSGLPSDRFFAERPEGSVSTLKIQRTQQEDSAVYLCASSLQGLTEAFFGQGTRLTVV.

The chain couples TRBV7-9 to TRBJ2-7; the match to TRBD2 covers 14 bases. Germline V gene lookup returns CDR1 SEHNR and CDR2 FQNEAQ (reference sequence). The J segment lost 5 bases and the V segment lost 3 bases, leaving 9 bases of the junction unmatched. The CDR3 covers 17 residues. The CDR3 DNA is TGTGCCAGCAGCTTTTCCGGGACTAGCGGGAGAAACAACGAGCAGTACTTC. It yields the protein CASSFSGTSGRNNEQYF.

This chain connects TRBV19 to TRBJ2-7; D may be TRBD1 (6 bases). Germline V gene data show CDR1 as LNHDA and CDR2 as SQIVND (reference sequence). The CDR3 totals 15 residues. V was clipped by 3 bases and J by 2 bases, with 14 bases between them. CDR3 loop: CASSIRGRGTYEQYF. In DNA, the CDR3 is TGTGCCAGTAGTATCCGTGGCAGGGGCACCTACGAGCAGTACTTC.

The chain is built from TRBV9 and TRBJ2-1, with no clear D. This CDR3 is 13 amino acids long. Germline-derived CDR1 and CDR2 are SGDLS and YYNGEE. The germline V and J ends were trimmed by 2 bases and 10 bases, with 13 bases remaining between them. In nucleotides, the CDR3 is TGTGCCAGCAGCGTTTTACCCCTCGAGGAGCAGTTCTTC. Amino acids: CASSVLPLEEQFF.

The chain combines TRBV27 with TRBJ1-5; TRBD1 matches 9 bases. This CDR3 has 16 amino acids. V was clipped by 10 bases and J by 1 base; unmatched bases: 11. Looked up from germline, CDR1 is MNHEY and CDR2 is SMNVEV (reference sequence). CDR3 residues: CATDWGQGSSNQPQHF. Here the CDR3 DNA reads TGTGCCACCGACTGGGGACAGGGCTCGAGCAATCAGCCCCAGCATTTT.

V usage is TRBV11-3 and J usage is TRBJ2-5; TRBD1 aligns across 8 bases. The CDR3 is 15 residues long. The junction had 8 bases not matched to a gene; V was cut back by 4 bases and J by 4 bases. Per the germline V gene, CDR1 is SGHNT and CDR2 is YENEEA. The CDR3 here is CASSSGQGAPETQYF. DNA of the CDR3: TGTGCCAGCAGCTCTGGACAGGGAGCGCCAGAGACCCAGTACTTC.

The J gene is TRBJ2-2, the V gene TRBV7-2, with D uncertain. V was trimmed by 2 bases and J by 3 bases, leaving 4 bases between them. The CDR3 has 13 residues. From germline, CDR1 is SGHTA and CDR2 FQGNSA. The CDR3 loop reads CASSLSDTGELFF. DNA of the CDR3: TGTGCCAGCAGCTTATCTGACACCGGGGAGCTGTTTTTT.

The rearrangement joins TRBV11-2 to TRBJ2-1; TRBD2 matches at 15 bases. The ends lost 1 base at V and 6 bases at J; junction bases unmatched: 7. The CDR3 is made up of 18 amino acids. Per the germline V gene, CDR1 is SGHAT and CDR2 is FQNNGV. The CDR3 nucleotides read TGTGCCAGCAGCTTAGGTTCTGGGACTAGCGGGAGGTTCAATGAGCAGTTCTTC. This sequence encodes CASSLGSGTSGRFNEQFF. Full variable domain (missing parts from reference TRBV11-2 and TRBJ2-1): EAGVAQSPRYKIIEKRQSVAFWCNPISGHATLYWYQQILGQGPKLLIQFQNNGVVDDSQLPKDRFSAERLKGVDSTLKIQPAKLEDSAVYLCASSLGSGTSGRFNEQFFGPGTRLTVL.

Only a few counts were recorded for this clone. The rearrangement joins TRBV11-3 to TRBJ1-2, with D maybe TRBD1 (5 bases). The CDR3 contains 14 residues. The germline V gene encodes CDR1 SGHNT and CDR2 YENEEA. With 0 bases removed from V and 8 bases from J, the gap between germline ends came to 13 bases. The chain's CDR3 is CASSLEFKGHGYTF. The CDR3 nucleotides are TGTGCCAGCAGCTTAGAGTTTAAGGGGCACGGCTACACCTTC.

The rearrangement links TRBV7-2 to TRBJ1-2, with D possibly being TRBD1 (5 bases). Germline CDR1 SGHTA, CDR2 FQGNSA. V was shortened by 5 bases and J by 4 bases, with 23 bases between the two germline ends. This CDR3 region has 17 residues. The DNA for the CDR3 is TGTGCCAGCAGCCAGCCCGAGGGGCGGACTAGGAGCTATGGCTACACCTTC. Translation: CASSQPEGRTRSYGYTF.

J is TRBJ1-5 and V is TRBV28; weak D call: TRBD1 (6 bases). Germline CDR1 reads MDHEN; CDR2 reads SYDVKM. Trimming left V 7 bases short and J 0 bases short, with 16 bases between. This CDR3 has 16 amino acids. As DNA, the CDR3 is TGTGCCAGCAAAATAACAGGGCTGAATAGCAATCAGCCCCAGCATTTT. This encodes CASKITGLNSNQPQHF.

The chain joins TRBV6-5 to TRBJ2-1; 8 bases are a match to TRBD2. The CDR3 consists of 15 residues. With V trimmed by 5 bases and J by 6 bases, 9 bases remained unmatched. Germline CDR1 reads MNHEY; CDR2 reads SVGAGI. This CDR3 is CASSPERESVNEQFF. The CDR3 DNA sequence: TGTGCCAGCAGTCCCGAGCGGGAGTCGGTCAATGAGCAGTTCTTC.

The gene calls are TRBV29-1 and TRBJ2-1, with D maybe TRBD2 (6 bases). The CDR3 contains 13 residues. Trimming left V 4 bases short and J 6 bases short, with 13 bases between. The germline CDR1 and CDR2 sequences are SQVTM and ANQGSEA. CDR3 residues: CSVAGGGSNEQFF. The CDR3 DNA sequence: TGCAGCGTTGCCGGGGGAGGAAGCAATGAGCAGTTCTTC.

V and J are TRBV4-3 and TRBJ1-2; D is ambiguous. With 3 bases removed from V and 4 bases from J, the gap between germline ends came to 18 bases. CDR1 is LGHNA and CDR2 is YSLEER in the germline V gene. The CDR3 runs to 16 residues. CDR3 residues: CASSQGRGWMGYGYTF. Written as DNA, the CDR3 is TGCGCCAGCAGCCAGGGTAGAGGATGGATGGGCTATGGCTACACCTTC.

The chain carries TRBV7-2 and TRBJ1-3; D uncertain. The ends were cut back, 5 bases at V and 0 bases at J, with 11 bases in the middle. The germline V gene encodes CDR1 SGHTA and CDR2 FQGNSA. The CDR3 has 15 residues. The CDR3 nucleotides are TGTGCCAGCAGCCCCGTAGTTGCCTCTGGAAACACCATATATTTT. Translated: CASSPVVASGNTIYF.

This chain connects TRBV5-1 to TRBJ2-4; TRBD2 agrees at 9 bases. This CDR3 comprises 13 residues. V shed 2 bases, J shed 10 bases, and the junction held 4 bases outside the gene matches. Germline lookup yields CDR1 SGHRS and CDR2 YFSETQ. The CDR3 DNA reads as TGCGCCAGCAGCTTCGAGCTAGCGGGGATTCAGTACTTC. As protein: CASSFELAGIQYF.

The chain uses TRBV7-7 and TRBJ2-2; 9 nucleotides agree with TRBD2. J lost 7 bases, V lost 5 bases, and 8 bases had no gene match. CDR1 and CDR2 from the germline V gene are SSHAT and FNYEAQ (reference sequence). CDR3 length: 15 residues. The CDR3 DNA follows: TGTGCCAGCAGCCGGCGGCGGGAGGGGATCGGGGAGCTGTTTTTT. Amino acids: CASSRRREGIGELFF.

This chain links TRBV6-5 with TRBJ1-2; D is perhaps TRBD1 (6 bases). V dropped 6 bases and J dropped 10 bases, with 18 bases sitting between them. Germline CDR1 reads MNHEY; CDR2 reads SVGAGI. This CDR3 spans 13 amino acids. CDR3 region: CASSTGTPPAYTF. CDR3 nucleotides: TGTGCCAGCAGCACCGGGACACCACCCGCCTACACCTTC.

The chain employs TRBV12-3 or TRBV12-4 and TRBJ1-4; D is ambiguous. V dropped 5 bases and J dropped 8 bases, with 9 bases sitting between them. The CDR3 extends over 12 amino acids. CDR3 bases: TGTGCCAGCAGTAAAGACGGGGAAAAACTGTTTTTT. Amino acid sequence: CASSKDGEKLFF.

This chain joins TRBV12-3 or TRBV12-4 and TRBJ1-4, with D unresolved. The length of the CDR3 is 13 residues. V was shortened by 7 bases and J by 4 bases, with 10 bases between the two germline ends. The CDR3 loop reads CASNRRVNEKLFF. The CDR3, as DNA: TGTGCCAGCAATCGGCGGGTTAATGAAAAACTGTTTTTT.

The gene calls are TRBV6-5 and TRBJ1-1; possible D gene TRBD1, 5 bases. Germline-derived CDR1 and CDR2 are MNHEY and SVGAGI. The V end was cut by 6 bases, the J end by 8 bases, with 13 bases between. The CDR3 contains 12 residues. The CDR3: CASSRGRQEAFF. CDR3 sequence (DNA): TGTGCCAGCAGCCGGGGGAGGCAGGAAGCTTTCTTT.

J is TRBJ1-6 and V is TRBV7-2; D gene uncertain. Trimming cost V 5 bases and J 10 bases, with 9 bases left between them. This CDR3 is built from 12 residues. Germline CDR1 SGHTA, CDR2 FQGNSA. Written as DNA, the CDR3 is TGTGCCAGCAGCGAGCCGGGATCACCCCTCCACTTT. Amino acid sequence: CASSEPGSPLHF.

The chain joins TRBV6-6 to TRBJ2-5, with D perhaps matching TRBD1 (6 bases). Germline CDR1 MNHNY, CDR2 SVGAGI (reference sequence). Trimming pared 0 bases from V and 5 bases from J, leaving 13 bases between. CDR3 length: 15 amino acids. The CDR3 spells CASSYSLAGAETQYF. Here the CDR3 DNA reads TGTGCCAGCAGTTACTCCCTAGCAGGGGCTGAGACCCAGTACTTC.